The 16 T cell receptor beta chains given below trace back to one sample, sequenced in a study of technical replicates of blood from a few donors. TCRdb's copy holds only in-frame clones and misses some; the assay was immunoSEQ multiplex PCR. Counted here are some 80,000 clones, around 94% occurring once; the ten biggest clones make up 0.38%. Sample: T cells isolated from PBMCs. The source is a human donor in good health.

The rearrangement links TRBV30 to TRBJ2-7, with TRBD2 identical over 14 bases. Germline CDR1 reads GTSNPN; CDR2 reads SVGIG (reference sequence). The J segment lost 0 bases and the V segment lost 1 base, leaving 5 bases of the junction unmatched. This CDR3 region has 17 residues. The CDR3 is CAWSGLAGGPASYEQYF. CDR3 coding DNA: TGTGCCTGGAGTGGACTAGCGGGAGGGCCGGCCTCCTACGAGCAGTACTTC.

The V gene is TRBV19, the J gene TRBJ2-7, with 7 bases lining up with TRBD1. This CDR3 is built from 14 residues. Looked up from germline, CDR1 is LNHDA and CDR2 is SQIVND (reference sequence). With 3 bases clipped from V and 2 bases from J, the junction kept 4 bases outside the gene matches. CDR3 bases: TGTGCCAGTAGTATTGAGACAGGGACCTACGAGCAGTACTTC. Its translation is CASSIETGTYEQYF.

This clone was detected once. The V gene is TRBV5-1, the J gene TRBJ2-2; TRBD2 might be the D (5 bases). This CDR3 has 13 amino acids. CDR1 SGHRS and CDR2 YFSETQ come from the germline V gene. Deletions cut 5 bases from V and 7 bases from J, with 12 bases between. The CDR3 bases are TGCGCCAGCAGGGTCCGGGATCGCGGGGAGCTGTTTTTT. Translating gives CASRVRDRGELFF.

This chain links TRBV19 with TRBJ2-7, with 9 bases aligning to TRBD1. With 0 bases clipped from V and 4 bases from J, the junction kept 7 bases outside the gene matches. The CDR3 contains 16 residues. The V gene's germline CDR1 is LNHDA and CDR2 SQIVND (reference sequence). CDR3 sequence (DNA): TGTGCCAGTAGTATAGATCCTCGGGACAGGGATTACGAGCAGTACTTC. Its translation: CASSIDPRDRDYEQYF. Together with reference TRBV19 and TRBJ2-7, the CDR3 gives the full variable domain: DGGITQSPKYLFRKEGQNVTLSCEQNLNHDAMYWYRQDPGQGLRLIYYSQIVNDFQKGDIAEGYSVSREKKESFPLTVTSAQKNPTAFYLCASSIDPRDRDYEQYFGPGTRLTVT.

The genes are TRBV7-2 and TRBJ1-3, with 9 bases that match TRBD1. From germline, CDR1 is SGHTA and CDR2 FQGNSA. The CDR3 runs to 18 residues. J gave up 2 bases and V 1 base, and 9 bases lay outside the gene matches. The CDR3 coding sequence is TGTGCCAGCAGCTTAGGATATTCGGGACAGGGAACTGGAAACACCATATATTTT. Its protein product is CASSLGYSGQGTGNTIYF.

This clone was recorded once. The rearrangement links TRBV10-3 to TRBJ1-1; D perhaps matches TRBD1 (5 bases). CDR1 ENHRY and CDR2 SYGVKD come from the germline V gene. Trimming stripped 6 bases from V and 3 bases from J, with 14 bases between. This CDR3 is built from 14 residues. The CDR3 DNA follows: TGTGCCATCAGGAGGGACCGGGGGGACACTGAAGCTTTCTTT. Translation gives CAIRRDRGDTEAFF.

The sample holds one count of this clone. The gene calls are TRBV19 and TRBJ1-2, with TRBD1 matching 7 bases. This CDR3 spans 14 amino acids. Per germline, CDR1 LNHDA and CDR2 SQIVND (reference sequence). V lost 3 bases, J lost 4 bases, and 5 bases stayed unmatched. CDR3 sequence reads: CASSMSRGIYGYTF. The CDR3 nucleotides read TGTGCCAGTAGTATGTCCAGGGGGATCTATGGCTACACCTTC.

The chain uses TRBV27 and TRBJ2-5; TRBD2 matches 11 bases. After removal of 5 bases from V and 4 bases from J, the junction contained 3 bases not matched to a gene. Per germline, CDR1 MNHEY and CDR2 SMNVEV (reference sequence). The CDR3 spans 14 residues. The chain's CDR3 is CASSLGTSGETQYF. CDR3 coding DNA: TGTGCCAGCAGTCTTGGGACTAGCGGAGAGACCCAGTACTTC.

The V and J genes are TRBV19 and TRBJ1-5, with TRBD1 as a possible D gene (5 bases). The germline V gene encodes CDR1 LNHDA and CDR2 SQIVND (reference sequence). V was shortened by 5 bases and J by 3 bases, with 11 bases between the two germline ends. The CDR3 is made up of 14 amino acids. The CDR3: CASSSQGYNQPQHF. The CDR3 bases are TGTGCCAGTAGTTCCCAGGGTTACAATCAGCCCCAGCATTTT.

The chain couples TRBV14 to TRBJ2-7, with TRBD2 matching 8 bases. Trimming removed 5 bases from V and 2 bases from J; junction bases left unmatched: 11. This CDR3 spans 16 amino acids. Germline CDR1 SGHDN, CDR2 FVKESK. The CDR3, as DNA: TGTGCCAGCAGCTTTCGTACTAGCGGACTTACCTACGAGCAGTACTTC. This gives the protein CASSFRTSGLTYEQYF.

The genes are TRBV5-1 and TRBJ2-5; D gene uncertain. CDR1 and CDR2 (germline): SGHRS, YFSETQ. Trimming removed 0 bases from V and 5 bases from J, with 8 bases in between. The CDR3 spans 13 residues. CDR3 in amino acids: CASSLVASETQYF. The CDR3 coding sequence is TGCGCCAGCAGCTTGGTAGCTTCGGAGACCCAGTACTTC. The variable domain in full, completed from reference TRBV5-1 and TRBJ2-5, reads KAGVTQTPRYLIKTRGQQVTLSCSPISGHRSVSWYQQTPGQGLQFLFEYFSETQRNKGNFPGRFSGRQFSNSRSEMNVSTLELGDSALYLCASSLVASETQYFGPGTRLLVL.

V and J are TRBV6-6 and TRBJ2-7; a possible D gene is TRBD1 (5 bases). The CDR3 runs to 13 residues. Trimming took 0 bases from V and 5 from J, leaving 8 bases between them. Germline loops: CDR1 MNHNY, CDR2 SVGAGI (reference sequence). The CDR3 nucleotides read TGTGCCAGCAGTTACTCGGACAAAGACGAGCAGTACTTC. It specifies CASSYSDKDEQYF.

The chain joins TRBV29-1 to TRBJ1-2; D call uncertain. Deletions cut 2 bases from V and 1 base from J, with 8 bases between. Germline CDR1 reads SQVTM; CDR2 reads ANQGSEA. The CDR3 is 13 amino acids. The CDR3 DNA reads TGCAGCGTTGAACTGAGAAGTAACTATGGCTACACCTTC. As protein: CSVELRSNYGYTF.

This chain joins TRBV5-1 and TRBJ1-4; 9 bases map to TRBD1. J lost 8 bases, V lost 0 bases, and 11 bases had no gene match. This CDR3 has 17 residues. The germline gives CDR1 SGHRS, CDR2 YFSETQ. CDR3: CASSLAATGGSIEKLFF. CDR3 bases: TGCGCCAGCAGCTTGGCCGCGACAGGGGGGTCAATCGAAAAACTGTTTTTT.

The CDR3 bases are TGCGCCAGCGGACTCCGATTGAACACTGAAGCTTTCTTT. Translation: CASGLRLNTEAFF. The chain uses TRBV4-1 and TRBJ1-1; no definite D call. Germline V gene lookup returns CDR1 MGHRA and CDR2 YSYEKL. Between the trimmed V and J ends, which lost 8 bases and 0 bases, there was a span of 10 bases. There are 13 residues in the CDR3.

Written as DNA, the CDR3 is TGTGCCAGCAGGCAGCAGGGGGCTTGGGGCCAGCCCCAGCATTTT. Its translation: CASRQQGAWGQPQHF. The rearrangement uses TRBV27 and TRBJ1-5; 8 positions match TRBD1. The CDR3 is made up of 15 amino acids. The germline CDR1 and CDR2 sequences are MNHEY and SMNVEV (reference sequence). V was pared by 6 bases and J by 7 bases, with 11 bases of the junction left unmatched.